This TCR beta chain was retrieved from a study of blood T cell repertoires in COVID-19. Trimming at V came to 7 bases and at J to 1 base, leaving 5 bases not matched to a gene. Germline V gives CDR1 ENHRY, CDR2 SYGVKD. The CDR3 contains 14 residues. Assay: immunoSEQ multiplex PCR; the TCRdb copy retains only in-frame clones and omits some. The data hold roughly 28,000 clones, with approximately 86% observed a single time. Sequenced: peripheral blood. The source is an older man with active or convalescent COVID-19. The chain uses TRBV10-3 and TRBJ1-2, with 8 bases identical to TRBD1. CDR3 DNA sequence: TGTGCCATCACGGGACAGGTTGATAACTATGGCTACACCTTC. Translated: CAITGQVDNYGYTF.